This entry features one T cell receptor beta chain sequence. The antigen it binds to is not known. No base quality information exists; no much larger clone differs at one position. The cohort comprised approximately 700 healthy bone marrow donors. Cohort members were all nominally healthy when sampled, although unrecorded immune exposures were likely present. The donor tested CMV seronegative, placing the donor among the 300 to 450 seronegative members of the cohort. Every donor gave a peripheral blood sample, and the peripheral blood mononuclear cells from that sample were used for TCR beta sequencing. Genomic DNA extraction from the blood cell samples was performed with the Qiagen DNeasy Blood Extraction Kit. The method was the immunoSEQ multiplex PCR assay. For the multiplex PCR, a mixture combining 60 forward primers for TCR Vbeta segments and 13 reverse primers for TCR Jbeta segments was used. Amplification of the CDR3 region of rearranged TCR beta genes was performed with a multiplex PCR assay on genomic DNA. Amplified TCR beta libraries were sequenced as 87-base-pair reads on the Illumina HiSeq System. Turning to the authors' computational methods: A later analysis tallied around 80 million unique TCR beta chains across the approximately 670 repertoires, and around 10 million of those chains were shared by two or more donors. A nearest-neighbor algorithm error-corrected the raw reads and collapsed the reads into unique sequences, merging closely related sequences to remove PCR and sequencing errors. CDR3 sequences were aligned to IMGT reference sequences to assign V, D and J gene segments. Each retained sequence needed at least a six-nucleotide match to both a V gene segment and a J gene segment. Rearrangements were called productive when the CDR3 lacked stop codons and stayed in frame with V and J; all others were non-productive. Following IMGT convention, CDR3 was defined as the stretch from the second conserved V-encoded cysteine up to the conserved J-encoded phenylalanine. Sequences without an unambiguous match to a single V gene segment were excluded from the earlier analysis of a few hundred of the donors. An earlier analysis of several hundred of the donors called V segments functional above 56.7% productive rearrangements and segregating when the between-donor standard deviation exceeded 5%. A statistical classification framework was built to diagnose cytomegalovirus status from the catalog of TCR beta chain sequences. In a later analysis, V and J genes were assigned by comparing TCR nucleotide sequences against IMGT/GENE-DB human TR gene sequences. Using the TCRdist pipeline, a later analysis assigned CDR3 sequences along with most-parsimonious VDJ recombination scenarios. In a later analysis, each TCR beta chain was defined by its CDR3 amino acid sequence together with its V-gene family, and reads without a unique V-gene family were excluded. To address suspected cross-contamination and a sequencing artifact, a later analysis removed a few hundred highly shared, low-generation-probability nucleotide sequences. In a later analysis, a clonal expansion index was calculated for each public chain from normalized within-repertoire ranks of inferred template counts. Generation probabilities in a later analysis came from a VDJ recombination model fitted to out-of-frame rearrangements, and those results were checked against IGoR. In a later analysis, TCR-TCR, TCR-HLA and TCR-CMV co-occurrence was scored with hypergeometric tests, and a repertoire-size bias correction was applied to TCR pairs. In a later analysis, false discovery rates were estimated by permuting HLA or CMV assignments 20 times. In a later analysis, co-occurring TCRs were grouped using DBSCAN, with TCRdist sequence similarity added in when clustering inside HLA-allele-positive subsets. Co-occurrence clustering excluded repertoires with fewer than 30,000 or more than 120,000 public chains, plus five with anomalous nucleotide sharing. The table comes from immuneACCESS by way of TCRdb, which keeps in-frame sequences with V and J called. Part of the clones is missing from these tables; in studies checked, under half for an unresolved V gene and the rest for unknown reasons. The DNA was the basis for D and trimming; V, J and clone size are from that table. This sample is represented by 80,000 to 95,000 clones; 60% to 80% of them were singletons. Jointly, the top ten make up around 6% of the sample.

The record originates from a study of cytomegalovirus exposure and HLA in healthy donors (dated by TCRdb to between 2016 and 2019). Regarding the study in general: An earlier analysis of 587 of the donors reported about 260 Gb of sequence data and 95 million to 140 million unique TCR beta sequences obtained from approximately 180 million T cells. Approximately 330 gigabases of sequencing data and about 92 million unique TCR sequences made up an early release that covered approximately 700 HLA-typed donors. Among the roughly 390 genotyped donors, approximately 81% belonged to the genetic ancestry cluster associated with self-reported Caucasian donors. The aim of the study was to test whether cataloging public T cell receptors could identify signatures of past pathogen exposure. The study used immunosequencing to profile the T cell repertoires of 670 or so subjects and linked those repertoires to cytomegalovirus serostatus. In addition to the first cohort of 666 subjects, a separate validation cohort of under 150 different subjects was used. The study combined high-throughput TCR immunosequencing, statistical association of individual TCRs with disease status, and machine learning to predict cytomegalovirus infection status. A later analysis re-examined previously published TCR beta repertoires from just over 650 donors and added high-resolution HLA genotyping to investigate patterns of TCR occurrence. Rather than drawing on any new phenotypic data, the later analysis identified candidate immune exposures from TCR beta sequences and the way those sequences occurred across donors. An earlier analysis of around 640 of the donors used high-throughput TCR beta sequencing to judge whether each TCR beta V gene segment behaved as functional or pseudogenic. Donor age, sex, ethnicity and CMV serostatus were compiled together with the repertoire data. A later genetic analysis used genome-wide SNP genotypes for about 65% of the 666 donors, treating that subset as a discovery cohort. Every repertoire in the discovery cohort had been generated on one and the same sequencing platform. HLA typing included class I and class II loci at four-digit resolution. The number of donors typed differed by locus, with 629-630 for A, B, C, DRB1 and DQB1, 522 for DQA1, 600 to 610 for DPA1, and under 490 for DPB1. Four or five DR-DQ haplotypes were treated as single units for association and clustering because of strong linkage in the cohort. Among some 400 genotyped donors of the cohort, an average of approximately 230,000 unique TCR beta nucleotide sequences were sequenced per donor, roughly 20% of them non-productive. On the study overall, not on this receptor specifically: Presence/absence analyses assumed roughly uniform sequencing depth across donors, an assumption that may not hold. When HLA alleles, especially DR and DQ, strongly co-occurred, TCR associations were difficult to assign to individual alleles. At a false discovery rate of 0.05, a later analysis linked roughly 17,000 TCR beta sequences to specific HLA alleles. The authors suggested that the approach could potentially be generalized to other disease states and immunological phenotypes. Some IMGT-functional V segments, including TRBV6-2 and TRBV6-3, could not be told apart with the 87-base-pair reads, so those segments were excluded. Several of the top co-occurrence clusters appeared to be linked to parvovirus B19, influenza, CMV and Epstein-Barr virus, according to a later analysis. In vitro tests confirmed that a few of the cytomegalovirus-associated TCR beta chains recognize cytomegalovirus antigens. A group of highly shared sequence variants was considered likely to be a technical artifact of the sequencing pipeline. V-gene and J-gene trimming of TCR beta chains was associated with a missense DCLRE1C variant in a later genetic analysis, and the association was replicated in an independent cohort. A later genetic analysis reported fewer N-insertions in productive TCRs among donors in an Asian-associated ancestry cluster than the roughly 620-donor mean. Broadly in line with IMGT annotations, most TCR beta V segments showed up in productive rearrangements about 87% or about 30% of the time in an earlier analysis of roughly 590 of the donors. For the cohort, immune exposure information was limited to CMV serostatus. Because HLA typing was unavailable for some donors at each locus, only the typed subset was used in association tests. Cytomegalovirus status was reported to be diagnosed by the classifier with high specificity and sensitivity in both the original and validation cohorts. Linkage disequilibrium might explain the correlated functional status among segregating V segments, but an unknown experimental factor could not be ruled out. According to a later analysis, TCR association rates differed among HLA loci, with DRB1 alleles showing the most associated TCRs and HLA-C alleles showing the fewest. The study listed 164 TCR beta chains as associated with cytomegalovirus. In a later analysis, HLA-associated TCR beta chains showed more clonal expansion and lower generation probabilities than non-associated chains that were equally common. This cohort had only TCR beta chains sequenced, and the lack of alpha or paired-chain data limited which features could be detected. A further reported finding was that TCR beta sequences accurately predicted the HLA-A and HLA-B alleles for most subjects in the first cohort. Most CMV-associated TCR beta chains appeared to be HLA-restricted in a later analysis, and the HLA associations seemed to be driven largely by CMV exposure. Because counts were too low, roughly 18 rarely observed V segments, including chromosome 9 orphons, were left out of the earlier analysis of approximately 500 of the donors. Most TCR sequences were observed very rarely across donors, whereas some public TCRs were present in many individuals.

V is trimmed back by 5 bases and J by 10 bases, and the junction contains 7 bases that no gene match accounts for. Based on the germline V gene, the CDR1 and CDR2 sequences are SGHTA and FQGNSA. CDR3 length: 14 amino acids, cysteine to phenylalanine. Just the 42-base CDR3 DNA is kept, in frame starting at base 1. This chain is built from TRBV7-2 and TRBJ2-1; TRBD2 fits 11 bases in the junction. Material: PBMCs. This clonotype was obtained from a female donor in good health and CMV-seronegative. The DNA sequence is TGTGCCAGCAGCCTGGCCGGGACTAGCGGAGAGCAGTTCTTC. Translated, it gives CASSLAGTSGEQFF.